This TCR beta chain was captured in a study of cytotoxic CD8 clonotypes in ibrutinib-treated CLL (dated by TCRdb to about 2021). About the full investigation: The cohort was composed of about 10 relapsed/refractory and approximately 16 treatment-naive patients; IGHV unmutated status was identified in roughly 18 patients. Responses were partial in 24 patients and complete in 2; after median around 68 months follow-up, some 15 stayed in remission and 12 progressed. Response samples were taken after a median of 12 months on treatment, ranging from about 6 to 40 months. On average, each sample yielded 250,000 to 300,000 productive templates and roughly 95,000 productive rearrangements. Of the approximately 90 people in the trial, approximately 24 had longitudinal samples available. Cryopreserved peripheral blood mononuclear cells were collected before treatment, at response, and at either disease progression or sustained remission. Every sample from remission and from progressive disease was obtained while the patients were still on ibrutinib.

For this clone: Its antigen is unknown. No base qualities exist here, and no much larger clone lies one base off it.

The CDR3 goes from the cysteine to the phenylalanine over 14 residues. Only CDR3 DNA remains: 42 bases, in frame from the first base. The V end loses 7 bases and the J end loses 5 bases, and a stretch of 17 bases separates them. Looking up the germline V gene (reference sequence) yields CDR1 LNHDA and CDR2 SQIVND. Each clonotype received, on average, around 10x coverage in deep resolution sequencing performed on a MiSeq, where the target depth lay between 1 in 1 million and 1 in 200,000 T cells. The immunoSEQ hsTCRB Kit was used to generate the TCR beta libraries. As for the original processing: Data were analyzed with ImmunoSEQ Data Assistant and ImmunoSEQ Analyzer, with V, D and J genes assigned per IMGT definitions. Clonality, with values ranging from 0 to 1, was calculated as one minus the normalized Shannon entropy of productive rearrangement frequencies. Only overrepresented clonotypes making up at least 0.05% of the repertoire of each patient were included in the public clonotype analysis. About twelve repertoires from age-matched healthy donors, obtained from immuneACCESS, served as clonality controls. The immuneACCESS repertoire file appears here via TCRdb, limited to in-frame rearrangements. These files lack a portion of the clones; in checked studies, under half of the deficit traces to unresolved V genes, and the cause of the others is not known. That table furnishes V, J and clone size, whereas the DNA furnished D and trimming. The sample contains some 92,000 clones, about 74% of them found a single time. 20% to 25% of the sample comes from the top ten.

The time point label, read with the paper, signifies: approximately 25 months on ibrutinib. For TCR beta library preparation, around 2 micrograms of genomic DNA were isolated from cryopreserved PBMCs. Longitudinal blood samples from CLL patients on ibrutinib monotherapy were analyzed using high-throughput TCR beta sequencing. The patients took part in an open-label, single-center phase 2 trial of ibrutinib monotherapy. Points the paper makes about the study in general: Clonality rose at ibrutinib response, remained stable during sustained remission, and dropped back toward baseline at progression. Public clonotypes were rare and either contracted or stayed stable during treatment, and the rise in clonality at ibrutinib response reflected the expansion of private clonotypes. Baseline clonality exceeded that of age-matched healthy donors and correlated strongly with circulating CD8+ T-cell counts. Sampling times were not matched between patients in sustained remission and patients whose disease was progressing, and lymph node repertoires were not examined.

The chain employs TRBV19 and TRBJ1-2; a weak D assignment points to TRBD1 (5 bases agree). The clonotype comes from a human donor with chronic lymphocytic leukemia. The sample in question was PBMCs, obtained after 24 months of ibrutinib treatment. The nucleotides read TGTGCCAGTACCCGGGACTGGGGAAGTTATGGCTACACCTTC. Translated, it gives CASTRDWGSYGYTF.